What follows are 19 T cell receptor beta chains derived from one specimen sequenced in a study of shared clonotypes between healthy human individuals. Positive CCR7 selection of CD45RO-negative cells yielded the naive CD8 cells, and terminally differentiated effector memory CD45RA+ cells were excluded. Here immunoSEQ multiplex PCR was the method, and the copy in TCRdb shows in-frame clones only, minus some. The repertoire includes some 630,000 clones, 90% to 97% of them detected once, and about 0.11% sits in the top ten. The specimen was naive CD8+ T cells sorted from blood. The receptors originated from a woman aged 25 to 45 in good health.

This clone was picked up one time. The gene calls are TRBV9 and TRBJ2-1; D may correspond to TRBD1 or TRBD2 (5 bases each). Looked up from germline, CDR1 is SGDLS and CDR2 is YYNGEE. CDR3 size: 15 residues. V gave up 4 bases and J gave up 10 bases, with 21 bases separating them. The CDR3 spells CASSRGSGTGREQFF. The DNA for the CDR3 is TGTGCCAGCAGCAGGGGCAGCGGCACTGGGCGGGAGCAGTTCTTC.

V is TRBV10-3 and J is TRBJ1-1; a weak D match, TRBD1 (5 bases). This CDR3 comprises 14 residues. Trimming stripped 6 bases from V and 1 base from J, with 12 bases between. Germline V gives CDR1 ENHRY, CDR2 SYGVKD. CDR3 in DNA: TGTGCCATCAGGTCGACAGAAAAGAACACTGAAGCTTTCTTT. Amino acid sequence: CAIRSTEKNTEAFF.

This chain uses TRBV28 with TRBJ1-1, with D possibly matching TRBD1 (6 bases). Between the trimmed V and J ends, which lost 3 bases and 3 bases, there was a span of 14 bases. CDR3 length equals 15 residues. Germline assignment: CDR1 MDHEN and CDR2 SYDVKM. CDR3: CASSFGSGDDTEAFF. CDR3 bases: TGTGCCAGCAGTTTCGGGTCAGGGGATGACACTGAAGCTTTCTTT.

The rearrangement links TRBV6-4 to TRBJ2-3; D possibly corresponds to TRBD2 (5 bases). V was pared by 2 bases and J by 0 bases, with 6 bases between. The CDR3 length is 14 residues. From germline, CDR1 is MRHNA and CDR2 SNTAGT. CDR3 residues: CASSDGLSTDTQYF. CDR3 nucleotide sequence: TGTGCCAGCAGTGACGGACTGAGCACAGATACGCAGTATTTT.

V usage is TRBV7-9 and J usage is TRBJ2-7, with D perhaps TRBD2 (5 bases). Deletions cut 8 bases from V and 0 bases from J, with 5 bases between. The CDR3 has 11 residues. Germline CDR1 and CDR2: SEHNR and FQNEAQ (reference sequence). This CDR3 reads CASGSSYEQYF. The DNA for the CDR3 is TGTGCCAGCGGGAGCTCCTACGAGCAGTACTTC.

This sequence joins TRBV27 and TRBJ1-1, with D perhaps TRBD1 (6 bases). Trimming took 2 bases from V and 3 from J, leaving 10 bases between them. CDR1 is MNHEY, CDR2 SMNVEV, per germline (reference sequence). This CDR3 has 14 residues. CDR3 loop: CASSLLDSYTEAFF. The CDR3 bases are TGTGCCAGCAGTTTACTGGACAGCTACACTGAAGCTTTCTTT.

The chain has TRBV25-1 and TRBJ2-4; D gene ambiguous. The length of the CDR3 is 14 residues. V gave up 1 base and J gave up 0 bases, with 4 bases separating them. Looked up from germline, CDR1 is MGHDK and CDR2 is SYGVNS. CDR3 in amino acids: CASSEFGAKNIQYF. The DNA for the CDR3 is TGTGCCAGCAGTGAATTCGGAGCCAAAAACATTCAGTACTTC.

Concerning this clone: Within the sample, other DNA sequences also encode this same CDR3. The gene calls are TRBV11-2 and TRBJ2-1; the D is unclear. CDR1 SGHAT and CDR2 FQNNGV come from the germline V gene. Trimming stripped 1 base from V and 4 bases from J, with 5 bases between. This CDR3 is 13 amino acids long. The CDR3 DNA sequence: TGTGCCAGCAGCTTAGGGGGTTACAATGAGCAGTTCTTC. It codes for CASSLGGYNEQFF.

The chain recombines TRBV9 with TRBJ1-3; D ambiguous. Germline V lookup: CDR1 SGDLS, CDR2 YYNGEE. The CDR3 covers 12 residues. Trimming took off 3 bases at V and 4 bases at J, with 5 bases between the two ends. The CDR3 loop is CASSADGNTIYF. In DNA, the CDR3 is TGTGCCAGCAGCGCCGACGGAAACACCATATATTTT. The variable domain in full, completed from reference TRBV9 and TRBJ1-3, reads DSGVTQTPKHLITATGQRVTLRCSPRSGDLSVYWYQQSLDQGLQFLIQYYNGEERAKGNILERFSAQQFPDLHSELNLSSLELGDSALYFCASSADGNTIYFGEGSWLTVV.

The chain joins TRBV6-1 to TRBJ2-2, with a possible D match to TRBD1 (7 bases). Trimming took off 5 bases at V and 5 bases at J, with 15 bases between the two ends. The germline V gene has CDR1 MNHNS and CDR2 SASEGT. This CDR3 has 15 residues. CDR3 coding DNA: TGTGCCAGCAGTCCCAGGAGGGGGCAAACCGGGGAGCTGTTTTTT. It codes for CASSPRRGQTGELFF.

This clone was found once. V usage is TRBV19 and J usage is TRBJ1-2; perhaps TRBD1 as D (6 bases). The length of the CDR3 is 17 residues. Germline V gene data show CDR1 as LNHDA and CDR2 as SQIVND (reference sequence). V lost 4 bases to trimming and J lost 6 bases, with 24 bases between them. The CDR3 is CASSSRWGPLDVHGYTF. The CDR3 DNA sequence: TGTGCCAGTAGTAGTAGGTGGGGGCCCCTCGATGTCCATGGCTACACCTTC. Based on the CDR3 plus reference TRBV19 and TRBJ1-2, the full variable domain is DGGITQSPKYLFRKEGQNVTLSCEQNLNHDAMYWYRQDPGQGLRLIYYSQIVNDFQKGDIAEGYSVSREKKESFPLTVTSAQKNPTAFYLCASSSRWGPLDVHGYTFGSGTRLTVV.

V and J are TRBV2 and TRBJ1-5; the D is unclear. The CDR3 consists of 13 residues. Germline V CDR1 and CDR2: SNHLY, FYNNEI. The ends were cut back, 10 bases at V and 0 bases at J, with 10 bases in the middle. The CDR3 DNA is TGTGCCACCACGGACTCTAGCAATCAGCCCCAGCATTTT. Protein product: CATTDSSNQPQHF.

V and J are TRBV19 and TRBJ2-6; D is undetermined. The germline CDR1 and CDR2 sequences are LNHDA and SQIVND (reference sequence). V dropped 2 bases and J dropped 0 bases, with 5 bases sitting between them. There are 15 residues in the CDR3. In DNA form, the CDR3 reads TGTGCCAGTAGTATAATGATCTCTGGGGCCAACGTCCTGACTTTC. Amino acid sequence: CASSIMISGANVLTF.

This chain uses TRBV6-1 with TRBJ2-7; D is perhaps TRBD1 or TRBD2 (5 bases each). This CDR3 has 17 amino acids. Trimming shortened V by 3 bases and J by 2 bases, and 20 bases separated the two germline ends. Germline lookup yields CDR1 MNHNS and CDR2 SASEGT. The CDR3 here is CASSDGSGADLAYEQYF. The CDR3 nucleotides are TGTGCCAGCAGTGATGGATCCGGGGCGGATTTAGCCTACGAGCAGTACTTC.

V is TRBV28 and J is TRBJ2-5, with TRBD2 matching 8 bases. Germline V gene data show CDR1 as MDHEN and CDR2 as SYDVKM. Germline trimming cut 3 bases from V and 4 bases from J; bases unmatched to any gene: 10. The CDR3 has 16 amino acids. This CDR3 reads CASSFHPAGEGETQYF. The CDR3 coding sequence is TGTGCCAGCAGTTTCCACCCAGCGGGAGAGGGAGAGACCCAGTACTTC.

This CDR3 is CASSEASFWNNQPQHF. CDR3 DNA sequence: TGTGCCAGCAGTGAAGCTAGTTTCTGGAATAATCAGCCCCAGCATTTT. The chain is built from TRBV6-1 and TRBJ1-5; D gene ambiguous. The CDR3 covers 16 residues. Trimming took off 0 bases at V and 4 bases at J, with 13 bases between the two ends. Germline V gene sequence: CDR1 MNHNS, CDR2 SASEGT.

V usage is TRBV28 and J usage is TRBJ2-7, with D possibly TRBD1 on 6 matching bases. V shed 5 bases and J shed 2 bases, with 19 bases lying between them. Germline V gene sequence: CDR1 MDHEN, CDR2 SYDVKM. There are 16 residues in the CDR3. This CDR3 reads CASSPLVRGQTYEQYF. Here the CDR3 DNA reads TGTGCCAGCAGTCCGCTGGTGCGCGGACAGACCTACGAGCAGTACTTC.

This sequence joins TRBV21-1 and TRBJ1-3; TRBD1, the D gene given by the table, was not confirmed from the DNA. TRBV21-1 is flagged as a pseudogene. The CDR3 sequence is 17 residues long. The CDR3 DNA reads TGTGCCAGCAGCTCACCGCACAGGGTAAACTCTGGAAACACCATATATTTT. This gives the protein CASSSPHRVNSGNTIYF.

The chain carries TRBV6-6 and TRBJ2-1; D is unresolved. Per germline, CDR1 MNHNY and CDR2 SVGAGI (reference sequence). The CDR3 is 14 amino acids. The germline V and J ends were trimmed by 2 bases and 0 bases, with 5 bases remaining between them. CDR3 protein: CASSYPSSYNEQFF. The CDR3 region has the DNA TGTGCCAGCAGTTACCCCAGCTCCTACAATGAGCAGTTCTTC.